Listed here are 20 T cell receptor beta chains from one sample, sequenced in a study of Ad26.COV2.S vaccination and SARS-CoV-2 variants. Treatment here: over 15 received Ad26.COV2.S at low or high dose, single or two shots; about 5 received placebo; per-sample allocation not given. Sampling took place 63 days after the first vaccine or placebo injection. The data were produced by immunoSEQ multiplex PCR, yet TCRdb's version contains in-frame clones alone and is incomplete. This table has almost 400,000 clones, around nine tenths appearing once. The sequenced sample was peripheral blood, obtained in a trial of Ad26.COV2.S vaccine versus placebo. The receptors derive from a person aged 18-60 years who received the Ad26.COV2.S COVID-19 vaccine or a placebo.

V gene TRBV7-9 combines with J gene TRBJ2-2; TRBD2 might be the D (6 bases). V was trimmed by 5 bases and J by 6 bases, leaving 10 bases between them. CDR3 length equals 13 residues. Germline assignment: CDR1 SEHNR and CDR2 FQNEAQ (reference sequence). CDR3 residues: CASSNTGAGELFF. In DNA, the CDR3 is TGTGCCAGCAGCAATACGGGGGCCGGGGAGCTGTTTTTT.

This chain connects TRBV21-1 to TRBJ1-4. TRBV21-1 counts as a pseudogene. The CDR3 has 16 amino acids. The CDR3, as DNA: TGTGCCAGCAGCAGGGGTTGTGGGCTAGTAAATGAAAAACTGTTTTTT. As protein: CASSRGCGLVNEKLFF.

The V gene is TRBV10-3, the J gene TRBJ2-3, with a tentative D call TRBD2 (6 bases). CDR1 and CDR2 from the germline V gene are ENHRY and SYGVKD. Trimming left V 4 bases short and J 2 bases short, with 16 bases between. The CDR3 totals 16 residues. For the CDR3, the DNA is TGTGCCATCAGTGTTTCCGGGGGAGTGGACACAGATACGCAGTATTTT. Translating it yields CAISVSGGVDTDTQYF.

This chain joins TRBV28 and TRBJ1-5; 7 positions match TRBD1. V shed 6 bases, J shed 5 bases, and the junction held 4 bases outside the gene matches. Germline loops: CDR1 MDHEN, CDR2 SYDVKM. The CDR3 is 13 amino acids. The CDR3 DNA sequence: TGTGCCAGCAGGGCGACAGGGTATCAGCCCCAGCATTTT. This encodes CASRATGYQPQHF.

The CDR3 coding sequence is TGTGCCAGCAGTCCGACGTACAGGGATGGCTACACCTTC. The encoded protein is CASSPTYRDGYTF. The chain links TRBV6-5 to TRBJ1-2, with D possibly matching TRBD1 (6 bases). Germline loops: CDR1 MNHEY, CDR2 SVGAGI. CDR3 length: 13 residues. The V and J ends lost 5 bases and 6 bases respectively, with 13 bases between them.

DNA of the CDR3: TGTGCCAGCAGCAGAAGCGGGAGTGGCAACGAGCAGTACTTC. It yields the protein CASSRSGSGNEQYF. The chain recombines TRBV6-5 with TRBJ2-7, with TRBD2 identical over 8 bases. Germline V gives CDR1 MNHEY, CDR2 SVGAGI. J gave up 5 bases and V 6 bases, and 9 bases lay outside the gene matches. The CDR3 has 14 residues.

This clone appeared a few times. The chain combines TRBV6-5 with TRBJ1-1; D gene ambiguous. Germline lookup yields CDR1 MNHEY and CDR2 SVGAGI. Trimming removed 9 bases from V and 3 bases from J, with 17 bases in between. CDR3 length equals 14 residues. Written as DNA, the CDR3 is TGTGCCAGTTCTCAACAATCTGGGGACACTGAAGCTTTCTTT. This codes for CASSQQSGDTEAFF.

This chain joins TRBV11-2 and TRBJ2-7, with a possible D match to TRBD1 (6 bases). Trimming took 1 base from V and 2 from J, leaving 9 bases between them. The CDR3 covers 14 residues. The germline CDR1 and CDR2 sequences are SGHAT and FQNNGV. The CDR3 DNA is TGTGCCAGCAGCTTAGGAGGGGGACCCTACGAGCAGTACTTC. Translation: CASSLGGGPYEQYF.

Only one count was recorded for this clone. This chain joins TRBV12-3 or TRBV12-4 and TRBJ2-3; D tentatively fits TRBD1 or TRBD2 (5 bases each). The germline V and J ends were trimmed by 3 bases and 4 bases, with 8 bases remaining between them. CDR3 length equals 13 residues. The CDR3 nucleotides are TGTGCCAGCAGTTTGGGACCCTCAGATACGCAGTATTTT. This gives the protein CASSLGPSDTQYF.

This clone was seen a few times. The V call is TRBV19, the J call TRBJ2-7; D call uncertain. V lost 0 bases to trimming and J lost 3 bases, with 9 bases between them. The CDR3 length is 14 residues. Germline CDR1 reads LNHDA; CDR2 reads SQIVND (reference sequence). Here the CDR3 reads CASSIDGQSYEQYF. The CDR3 DNA is TGTGCCAGTAGTATAGACGGGCAGAGCTACGAGCAGTACTTC.

The J gene is TRBJ2-3, the V gene TRBV14; 8 nucleotides align to TRBD2. Germline V gene lookup returns CDR1 SGHDN and CDR2 FVKESK. The CDR3 contains 19 residues. V was clipped by 2 bases and J by 1 base; unmatched bases: 14. The CDR3, as DNA: TGTGCCAGCAGCCAAATGTCCCCTCGGAGCGGGAGACGCACAGATACGCAGTATTTT. Its translation is CASSQMSPRSGRRTDTQYF.

There are a few counts of this clone. This sequence joins TRBV6-5 and TRBJ2-7; 8 bases match TRBD2. The CDR3 length is 14 residues. The germline CDR1 and CDR2 sequences are MNHEY and SVGAGI. V was pared by 4 bases and J by 6 bases, with 8 bases of the junction left unmatched. This CDR3 reads CASSSPGLVVEQYF. As DNA, the CDR3 is TGTGCCAGCAGTTCTCCGGGACTAGTAGTCGAGCAGTACTTC.

The genes are TRBV5-1 and TRBJ2-3; TRBD2 agrees at 11 bases. V dropped 5 bases and J dropped 2; count of bases not matched to a gene: 7. This CDR3 contains 16 residues. CDR1 SGHRS and CDR2 YFSETQ come from the germline V gene. CDR3 in amino acids: CASSPIAGGITDTQYF. The CDR3 DNA reads as TGCGCCAGCAGTCCCATAGCGGGAGGGATCACAGATACGCAGTATTTT.

The chain carries TRBV30 and TRBJ2-1, with D hard to call. CDR1 and CDR2 from the germline V gene are GTSNPN and SVGIG (reference sequence). V was trimmed by 3 bases and J by 1 base, leaving 4 bases between them. CDR3 size: 12 residues. Written as DNA, the CDR3 is TGTGCCTGGAGGCGGTCCTACAATGAGCAGTTCTTC. Amino acids: CAWRRSYNEQFF.

The gene calls are TRBV10-3 and TRBJ2-5; the match to TRBD2 covers 8 bases. CDR1 and CDR2 from the germline V gene are ENHRY and SYGVKD. The CDR3 is made up of 14 amino acids. V dropped 3 bases and J dropped 4; count of bases not matched to a gene: 4. The chain's CDR3 is CAISEGLAGETQYF. Written as DNA, the CDR3 is TGTGCCATCAGTGAAGGTCTAGCGGGAGAGACCCAGTACTTC.

The chain has TRBV5-4 and TRBJ2-2, with D possibly TRBD2 on 5 matching bases. Germline loops: CDR1 SGHNT, CDR2 YYREEE (reference sequence). With 4 bases removed from V and 0 bases from J, the gap between germline ends came to 16 bases. The CDR3 length is 17 residues. For the CDR3, the DNA is TGTGCCAGCAGCCCTCTCCCAGGAGGCGCGAACACCGGGGAGCTGTTTTTT. This encodes CASSPLPGGANTGELFF.

The chain employs TRBV28 and TRBJ2-7; 9 bases are shared with TRBD1. The CDR3 sequence is 15 residues long. CDR1 and CDR2 from the germline V gene are MDHEN and SYDVKM. J lost 1 base, V lost 5 bases, and 6 bases had no gene match. Here the CDR3 reads CASSAGTGLSYEQYF. CDR3 DNA sequence: TGTGCCAGCAGTGCCGGGACAGGGCTTTCCTACGAGCAGTACTTC.

The chain couples TRBV6-2 or TRBV6-3 to TRBJ1-2; D unclear. The CDR3 sequence is 17 residues long. Trimming took 3 bases from V and 0 from J, leaving 17 bases between them. Germline V gene sequence: CDR1 MNHEY, CDR2 SVGEGT. The CDR3 DNA reads as TGTGCCAGCAGTTATCATGGCAGAGGAATAGCTAACTATGGCTACACCTTC. The encoded protein is CASSYHGRGIANYGYTF.

At least ten counts were recorded for this clone. The chain employs TRBV10-2 and TRBJ1-1; 7 bases agree with TRBD1. Germline V gene sequence: CDR1 WSHSY, CDR2 SAAADI. Germline trimming cut 10 bases from V and 1 base from J; bases unmatched to any gene: 3. The CDR3 totals 12 residues. The CDR3 DNA is TGCGCCACCCGGGACAGGAACACTGAAGCTTTCTTT. Translation: CATRDRNTEAFF.

The chain recombines TRBV6-8 with TRBJ2-3, with D possibly matching TRBD1 (6 bases). From germline, CDR1 is MNHGY and CDR2 SAAAGT. V lost 6 bases, J lost 9 bases, and 19 bases lay in between. The CDR3 is made up of 14 amino acids. The CDR3 protein is CASRLPSRGYTQYF. CDR3 nucleotide sequence: TGTGCCAGCAGATTACCTTCAAGGGGGTACACGCAGTATTTT.